This entry features one TCR beta chain sequence. The data belong to a study of blood T cell repertoires in COVID-19. Overall study: T cells, B-cell-depleted T cells, or PBMCs provided the cDNA or gDNA that served as material.

TCRdb keeps only in-frame clones here, not all; method: immunoSEQ multiplex PCR. Altogether a few hundred thousand clones are present, around nine tenths being singletons, with the ten largest covering 3.9%. Sequencing was performed on peripheral blood. This receptor was taken from a woman aged 60-75 years with COVID-19, enrolled during active disease.

The CDR3 is CASSPNPRFYGYTF. Here the CDR3 DNA reads TGTGCCAGCAGCCCTAATCCCAGGTTCTATGGCTACACCTTC. This chain links TRBV5-4 with TRBJ1-2; D unclear. Germline V gene sequence: CDR1 SGHNT, CDR2 YYREEE (reference sequence). The CDR3 sequence is 14 residues long. V was cut by 4 bases and J by 4 bases, with 14 bases left in between.